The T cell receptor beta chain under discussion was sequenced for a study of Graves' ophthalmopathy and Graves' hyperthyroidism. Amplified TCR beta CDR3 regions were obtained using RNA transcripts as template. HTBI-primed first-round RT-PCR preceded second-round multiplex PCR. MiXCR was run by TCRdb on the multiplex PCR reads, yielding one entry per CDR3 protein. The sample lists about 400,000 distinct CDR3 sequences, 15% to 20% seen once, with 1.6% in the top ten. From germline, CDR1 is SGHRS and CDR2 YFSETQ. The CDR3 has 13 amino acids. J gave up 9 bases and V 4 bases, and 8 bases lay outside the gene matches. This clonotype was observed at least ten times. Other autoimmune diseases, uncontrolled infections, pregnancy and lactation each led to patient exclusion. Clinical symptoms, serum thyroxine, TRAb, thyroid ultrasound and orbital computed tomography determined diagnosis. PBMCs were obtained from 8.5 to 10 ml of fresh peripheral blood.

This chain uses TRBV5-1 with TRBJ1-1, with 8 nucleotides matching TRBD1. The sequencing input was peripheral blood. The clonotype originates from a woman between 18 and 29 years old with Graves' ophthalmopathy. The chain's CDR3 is CASSRTGWTKAFF. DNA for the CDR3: TGCGCCAGCAGCAGGACAGGGTGGACTAAAGCTTTCTTT.